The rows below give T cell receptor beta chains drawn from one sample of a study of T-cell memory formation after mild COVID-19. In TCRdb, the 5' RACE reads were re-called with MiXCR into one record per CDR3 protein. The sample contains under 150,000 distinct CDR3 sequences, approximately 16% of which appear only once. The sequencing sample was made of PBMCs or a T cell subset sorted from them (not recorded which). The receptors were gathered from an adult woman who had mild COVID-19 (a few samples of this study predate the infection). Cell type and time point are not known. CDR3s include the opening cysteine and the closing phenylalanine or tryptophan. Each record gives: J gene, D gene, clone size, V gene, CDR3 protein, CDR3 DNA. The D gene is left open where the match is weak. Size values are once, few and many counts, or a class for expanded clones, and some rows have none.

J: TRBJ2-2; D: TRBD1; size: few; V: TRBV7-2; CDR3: CASREGQGYSGELFF; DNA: TGTGCCAGCAGAGAGGGACAGGGGTATTCCGGGGAGCTGTTTTTT
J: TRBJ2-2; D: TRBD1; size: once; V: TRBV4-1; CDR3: CASRLGGRGTGDLFF; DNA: TGCGCCAGCAGGCTAGGGGGCCGAGGCACCGGGGATCTGTTTTTT
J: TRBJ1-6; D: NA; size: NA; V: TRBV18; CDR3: CASSPRGMDNSPLHF; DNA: TGTGCCAGCTCACCACGCGGTATGGATAATTCACCCCTCCACTTT
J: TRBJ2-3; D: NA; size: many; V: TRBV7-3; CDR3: CASSLGRDTQYF; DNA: TGTGCCAGCAGCTTAGGGAGGGATACGCAGTATTTT
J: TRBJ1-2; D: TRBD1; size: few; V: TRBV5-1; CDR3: CASSLDTPTGYGYTF; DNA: TGCGCCAGCAGCTTGGATACCCCGACAGGGTATGGCTACACCTTC
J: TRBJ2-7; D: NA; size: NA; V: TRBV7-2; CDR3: CASGLGLVGYEQYF; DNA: TGTGCCAGCGGCTTAGGGCTAGTTGGCTACGAGCAGTACTTC
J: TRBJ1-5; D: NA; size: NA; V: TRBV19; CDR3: CASSTLKGSQPQHF; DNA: TGTGCCAGTAGTACCCTCAAGGGTTCTCAGCCCCAGCATTTT
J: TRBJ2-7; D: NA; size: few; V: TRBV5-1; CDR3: CASSYRAGF; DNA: TGCGCCAGCAGCTACCGCGCGGGATTC
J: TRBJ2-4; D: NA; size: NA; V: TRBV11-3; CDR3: CASSLDPKNIQYF; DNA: TGTGCCAGCAGCTTAGATCCCAAAAACATTCAGTACTTC
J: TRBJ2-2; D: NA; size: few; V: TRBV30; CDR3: CAWKPRGAGELFF; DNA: TGTGCCTGGAAACCCCGGGGAGCCGGGGAGCTGTTTTTT
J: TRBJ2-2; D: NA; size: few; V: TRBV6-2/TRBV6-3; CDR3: CASSYSRWELFF; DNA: TGTGCCAGCAGTTACTCGAGGTGGGAGCTGTTTTTT
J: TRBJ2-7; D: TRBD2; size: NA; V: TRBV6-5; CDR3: CASSYSLAGGYEQYF; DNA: TGTGCCAGCAGTTACTCGCTAGCGGGAGGGTACGAGCAGTACTTC
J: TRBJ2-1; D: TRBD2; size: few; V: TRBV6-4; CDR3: CASSTGTSPSHEQFF; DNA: TGTGCCAGCAGTACCGGGACTAGTCCTTCTCATGAGCAGTTCTTC
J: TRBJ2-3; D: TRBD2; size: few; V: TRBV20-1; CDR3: CSAKKGLAGSTDTQYF; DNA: TGCAGTGCTAAAAAGGGACTAGCGGGAAGCACAGATACGCAGTATTTT
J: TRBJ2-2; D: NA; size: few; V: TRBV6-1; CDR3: CASRRDSTNTGELFF; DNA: TGTGCCAGCAGGAGGGACTCGACTAACACCGGGGAGCTGTTTTTT
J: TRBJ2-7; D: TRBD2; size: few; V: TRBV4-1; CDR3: CASSYDGGGYEQYF; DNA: TGCGCCAGCAGCTACGACGGGGGGGGCTACGAGCAGTACTTC
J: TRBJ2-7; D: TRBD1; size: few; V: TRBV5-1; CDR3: CASSLFGTGNGYEQYF; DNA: TGCGCCAGCAGCTTGTTTGGGACAGGGAACGGCTACGAGCAGTACTTC
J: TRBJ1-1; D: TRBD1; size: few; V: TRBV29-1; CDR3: CSAVPFVTGTNTEAFF; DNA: TGCAGCGCTGTCCCCTTTGTGACAGGGACGAACACTGAAGCTTTCTTT
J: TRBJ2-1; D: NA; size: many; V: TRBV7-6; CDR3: CASSLEARVNEQFF; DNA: TGTGCCAGCAGCTTAGAGGCGCGGGTCAATGAGCAGTTCTTC
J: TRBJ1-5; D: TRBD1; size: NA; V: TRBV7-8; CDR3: CASSFRDSLNQPQHF; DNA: TGTGCCAGCAGCTTCCGGGACAGCCTCAATCAGCCCCAGCATTTT
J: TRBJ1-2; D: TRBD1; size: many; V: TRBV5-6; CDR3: CASRPTGAYGYTF; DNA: TGTGCCAGCAGACCGACAGGGGCCTATGGCTACACCTTC
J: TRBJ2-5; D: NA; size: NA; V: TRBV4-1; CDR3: CASSQDKGGRETQYF; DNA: TGCGCCAGCAGCCAAGATAAAGGGGGGCGGGAGACCCAGTACTTC
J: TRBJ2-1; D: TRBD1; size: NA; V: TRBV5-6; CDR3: CASSFGTGMDEQFF; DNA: TGTGCCAGCAGCTTCGGGACAGGGATGGATGAGCAGTTCTTC
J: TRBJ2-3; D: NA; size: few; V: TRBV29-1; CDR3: CSVESGVTDTQYF; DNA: TGCAGCGTTGAAAGTGGGGTCACAGATACGCAGTATTTT
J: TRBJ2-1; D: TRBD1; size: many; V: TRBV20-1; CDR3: CSATGGREQFF; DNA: TGCAGTGCAACAGGGGGCAGGGAGCAGTTCTTC
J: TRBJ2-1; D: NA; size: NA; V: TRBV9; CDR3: CASSVVGGAQGHEQFF; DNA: TGTGCCAGCAGCGTAGTAGGGGGGGCTCAGGGCCATGAGCAGTTCTTC
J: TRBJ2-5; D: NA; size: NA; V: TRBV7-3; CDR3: CASSLTSGLGETQYF; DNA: TGTGCCAGCAGCTTAACGTCGGGGTTGGGGGAGACCCAGTACTTC
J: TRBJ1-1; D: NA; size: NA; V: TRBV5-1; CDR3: CASSLEGTGVTEAFF; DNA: TGCGCCAGCAGCTTGGAAGGGACCGGCGTCACTGAAGCTTTCTTT
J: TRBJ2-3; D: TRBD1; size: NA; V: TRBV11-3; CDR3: CASSLGDRAYTDTQYF; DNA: TGTGCCAGCAGCTTAGGGGACAGGGCGTACACAGATACGCAGTATTTT
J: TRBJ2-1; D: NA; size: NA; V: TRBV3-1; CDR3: CASSQVGSGLYNEQFF; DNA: TGTGCCAGCAGCCAAGTTGGAAGCGGTTTATACAATGAGCAGTTCTTC
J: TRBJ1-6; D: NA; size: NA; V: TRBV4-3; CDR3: CASSRESSYNSRLHF; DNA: TGCGCCAGCAGCAGGGAGAGCTCCTATAATTCACGCCTCCACTTT
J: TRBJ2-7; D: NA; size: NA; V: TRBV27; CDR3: CASSLTPTYEQYF; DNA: TGTGCCAGCAGTTTAACGCCAACCTACGAGCAGTACTTC
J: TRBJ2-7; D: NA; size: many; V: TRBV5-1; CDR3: CASSLEAGVHEQYF; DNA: TGCGCCAGCAGCTTGGAGGCAGGGGTTCACGAGCAGTACTTC
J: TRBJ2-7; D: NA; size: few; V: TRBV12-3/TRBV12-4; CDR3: CASSLAAYEQYF; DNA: TGTGCCAGCAGTCTCGCGGCATACGAGCAGTACTTC
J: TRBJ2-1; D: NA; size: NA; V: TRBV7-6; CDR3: CASSPTGTTYNEQFF; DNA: TGTGCCAGCAGCCCGACCGGGACAACCTACAATGAGCAGTTCTTC
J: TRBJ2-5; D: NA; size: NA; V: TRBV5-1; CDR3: CASSLEVESSRETQYF; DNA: TGCGCCAGCAGCTTGGAAGTCGAAAGCTCCCGAGAGACCCAGTACTTC